This TCR beta chain was sequenced for a study of CD8 T cell repertoires and HIV-1 epitope variants. About the research overall: Separate from the cultures, 1M uncultured T cells served as baseline.

Of note for this clone: Its antigen is undetermined.

This table comes from immunoSEQ multiplex PCR, and its TCRdb copy is limited to in-frame clones, with some not included. The sample records some 4,900 clones, approximately 66% being singletons. Germline V gives CDR1 SGHNT, CDR2 YYREEE (reference sequence). The junction had 7 bases not matched to a gene; V was cut back by 0 bases and J by 4 bases. The CDR3 is 16 residues long. Points from the study as a whole: Nef KF9 drew about 5 clonotypes and HW9 one, without TAALDMSHF responses.

The chain links TRBV5-4 to TRBJ1-1, with 9 bases identical to TRBD1. Material for sequencing was cultured CD8+ T cells derived from PBMCs. This sequence was found in a male donor with HIV. CDR3 sequence reads: CASSLGRGDRVTEAFF. For the CDR3, the DNA is TGTGCCAGCAGCTTGGGTCGGGGGGACAGGGTCACTGAAGCTTTCTTT.